The source of this T cell receptor beta chain is a study of T cell repertoires in ileal Crohn's disease (dated by TCRdb to between 2018 and 2021). For the wider study: The median duration of disease was 6 to 10 years, and at the time of surgery roughly a third of patients were active smokers. All patients had surgery for a complication: stricturing disease in 61% and penetrating disease in about 40%. About half of the patients received postoperative therapy: about a dozen received thiopurines and 18 received anti-TNF agents. M0 samples were biopsies from the inflamed portion of the ileum in the surgical resection specimen. For commercial TCRB immunosequencing, 450 to 550 nanograms of biopsy DNA were submitted for each sample. A prospective multicentre cohort supplied the roughly 57 Crohn's disease patients whose TCR repertoires were analysed. The study ran alongside a multicentre cohort designed to identify predictors of early endoscopic recurrence after ileocolonic resection. A Rutgeerts score higher than i0 was the definition used for endoscopic postoperative recurrence. A total of around 170 mucosal samples from about 57 patients were sequenced, collected from several sites on the surgical specimen as well as at postoperative endoscopy. Points the paper makes about the study in general: Mucosal CD4 and CD8 T cells were sorted and sequenced only in a subgroup of patients, the size of which was not stated. A significantly higher proportion of clonal expansions was observed in active smokers at surgery than in non-smokers (about 25% vs 20%, p=0.02). More high-frequency clones were carried by sorted CD8 T cells than by CD4 T cells, suggesting that mucosal expansions were mainly CD8. Higher percentages of high-frequency clones at the time of surgery were linked to endoscopic recurrence, and every patient with clonality above 26.8% (18/57) had recurrence.

The time point label of this sample denotes: inflamed ileum from the surgical specimen. Adults with ileal or ileocolonic Crohn's disease for whom ileocolonic resection was indicated were considered eligible. Whole ileal mucosal biopsies were kept frozen at -80 degrees C prior to DNA extraction. A TRizol-based method was used to extract genomic DNA from the frozen whole biopsies, and the DNA was quantified with a NanoDrop 2000 spectrophotometer. Library method: the immunoSEQ multiplex PCR assay. CDR3 regions were amplified from genomic DNA by Adaptive Biotechnology using a two-step, amplification bias-controlled multiplex PCR. Primers covering every V and J gene segment were used in the first PCR, while barcodes and Illumina adapters were added in the second PCR. CDR3 libraries were sequenced on an Illumina instrument. In the original analysis: Vendor-provided pipelines were combined with custom analysis of raw data in R/Bioconductor under R version 3.3.0. Clonality, which ranges from 0 to 1, was calculated as the inverse of the normalised Shannon entropy across all productive clones. High-frequency clones were defined as the share of the repertoire occupied by the top 100 clones, with only clones passing a 95% confidence test being retained. The Simpson index measured repertoire diversity, and the Morisita-Horn index measured overlap between samples. TCRdb limited this immuneACCESS table to in-frame rearrangements with V and J called. A share of clones is missing; checked studies link under half to unresolved V genes, and the rest is unexplained. That table furnishes V, J and clone size, whereas the DNA furnished D and trimming. The sample has 13,000 to 15,000 clones on record, around 80% of them singletons. The top ten clonotypes cover about 15% of the sample.

As encoded in the germline V gene, CDR1 is SNHLY while CDR2 is FYNNEI. V gives up 3 bases and J gives up 2 bases, and the segment between their germline ends measures 14 bases. The CDR3 has 16 amino acids, counting the end cysteine and phenylalanine. The sequence is cut down to CDR3 DNA, 48 bases in frame from base 1. This clone was picked up a small number of times. What antigen it recognizes has not been identified. The record has no base qualities; no much larger clone is one base away. Sequenced: ileal tissue. This receptor was obtained from an adult with Crohn's disease. The chain uses TRBV2 and TRBJ1-5, with TRBD1 as a weak D call on 6 bases. CDR3 region: CASSDRGKGGNQPQHF. The nucleotides are TGTGCCAGCAGTGATAGAGGGAAGGGGGGCAATCAGCCCCAGCATTTT.